One sample yielded the 16 T cell receptor beta chains listed below, sequenced in a study of T-cell memory formation after mild COVID-19. TCRdb used MiXCR to reprocess the 5' RACE reads, holding one entry per CDR3 protein. Of roughly 170,000 distinct CDR3 sequences listed, about a fifth were seen once; the top ten hold approximately 22%. Input material: PBMCs or a T cell subset sorted from them (not recorded which). These receptors were collected from an adult woman who had mild COVID-19 (a few samples of this study predate the infection). Cell type and time point are not known.

A single count supports this clonotype. This chain joins TRBV3-1 and TRBJ2-1, with D perhaps matching TRBD2 (6 bases). Germline V gene sequence: CDR1 LGHDT, CDR2 YNNKEL (reference sequence). Trimming shortened V by 5 bases and J by 2 bases, and 16 bases separated the two germline ends. There are 16 residues in the CDR3. The CDR3: CASSVNGAGTYNEQFF. The CDR3 DNA follows: TGTGCCAGCAGCGTAAATGGTGCGGGAACCTACAATGAGCAGTTCTTC.

This clonotype has only a few counts. This chain uses TRBV5-5 with TRBJ1-5; D unclear. There are 13 residues in the CDR3. V lost 0 bases and J 7 bases, leaving 8 bases between the germline ends. Germline lookup yields CDR1 SGHKS and CDR2 YYEKEE (reference sequence). CDR3 loop: CASSLEAAQPQHF. DNA of the CDR3: TGTGCCAGCAGCTTGGAAGCGGCGCAGCCCCAGCATTTT.

The chain uses TRBV15 and TRBJ2-3; D gene ambiguous. This CDR3 is 14 amino acids long. CDR1 and CDR2 (germline): LNHNV, YYDKDF (reference sequence). V was shortened by 0 bases and J by 2 bases, with 6 bases between the two germline ends. The CDR3 DNA follows: TGTGCCACCAGCAGAGAGGGCCACACAGATACGCAGTATTTT. Its translation: CATSREGHTDTQYF. Using reference TRBV15 and TRBJ2-3 for the parts outside the CDR3, the full variable domain is DAMVIQNPRYQVTQFGKPVTLSCSQTLNHNVMYWYQQKSSQAPKLLFHYYDKDFNNEADTPDNFQSRRPNTSFCFLDIRSPGLGDTAMYLCATSREGHTDTQYFGPGTRLTVL.

Here the CDR3 reads CASSPTGVEAFF. CDR3 DNA sequence: TGTGCCAGCAGCCCCACAGGGGTTGAAGCTTTCTTT. The chain is built from TRBV12-3 or TRBV12-4 and TRBJ1-1; TRBD1 aligns across 7 bases. V was pared by 6 bases and J by 7 bases, with 5 bases of the junction left unmatched. The CDR3 spans 12 residues.

Only a few counts were recorded for this clonotype. This chain joins TRBV12-3 or TRBV12-4 and TRBJ2-3; no definite D call. The CDR3 totals 13 residues. With 8 bases removed from V and 0 bases from J, the gap between germline ends came to 9 bases. The CDR3 DNA sequence: TGTGCCAGCCGGAATCCAAGCACAGATACGCAGTATTTT. It is translated as CASRNPSTDTQYF.

The table lists this clonotype with a few counts. The chain links TRBV27 to TRBJ1-1; D is uncertain. Trimming removed 3 bases at V and 5 bases at J, with 13 bases between. The CDR3 spans 14 residues. CDR1 is MNHEY, CDR2 SMNVEV, per germline (reference sequence). CDR3 amino acids: CASSFSRSVTEAFF. CDR3 coding DNA: TGTGCCAGCAGTTTCTCCAGGTCCGTGACTGAAGCTTTCTTT.

The chain recombines TRBV4-2 with TRBJ2-3, with 11 positions matching TRBD2. V shed 1 base, J shed 0 bases, and the junction held 12 bases outside the gene matches. This CDR3 is built from 20 residues. CDR1 is LGHNA, CDR2 YNFKEQ, per germline. The CDR3 protein is CASSQVLAGGLFSSTDTQYF. The CDR3 bases are TGTGCCAGCAGCCAAGTTCTAGCGGGGGGCCTATTCTCTAGCACAGATACGCAGTATTTT.

V and J are TRBV6-1 and TRBJ1-2, with D possibly TRBD1 on 5 matching bases. The germline V and J ends were trimmed by 0 bases and 4 bases, with 9 bases remaining between them. The CDR3 has 14 residues. Germline V gene data show CDR1 as MNHNS and CDR2 as SASEGT. CDR3 nucleotide sequence: TGTGCCAGCAGTGAAGCCCGACAGCTCTATGGCTACACCTTC. Amino acids: CASSEARQLYGYTF.

The chain combines TRBV20-1 with TRBJ1-1; a possible D gene is TRBD1 (5 bases). Germline V gene lookup returns CDR1 DFQATT and CDR2 SNEGSKA (reference sequence). The CDR3 extends over 13 amino acids. The ends were cut back, 1 base at V and 0 bases at J, with 6 bases in the middle. The CDR3 nucleotides are TGCAGTGCTAGAGCAGGGATGAACACTGAAGCTTTCTTT. This codes for CSARAGMNTEAFF.

This clonotype was counted only a few times. The chain combines TRBV5-5 with TRBJ2-5; D possibly uses TRBD1 or TRBD2 (5 bases each). From germline, CDR1 is SGHKS and CDR2 YYEKEE (reference sequence). This CDR3 is built from 15 residues. V was clipped by 5 bases and J by 1 base, with 15 bases between them. The CDR3 is CASSLRGLPQETQYF. The CDR3, as DNA: TGTGCCAGCAGTCTCCGGGGCCTACCCCAAGAGACCCAGTACTTC.

The chain joins TRBV11-1 to TRBJ2-1; D call uncertain. CDR3 length: 11 residues. The V end lost 2 bases, the J end lost 9 bases, and 5 bases lay between the germline ends. CDR1 and CDR2 from the germline V gene are SGHAT and FQDESV (reference sequence). CDR3 nucleotide sequence: TGTGCCAGCAGCTTAACGGTTGAGCAGTTCTTC. It yields the protein CASSLTVEQFF.

V usage is TRBV27 and J usage is TRBJ1-2; D ambiguous. The V and J ends lost 2 bases and 4 bases respectively, with 8 bases between them. The CDR3 loop spans 13 amino acids. The germline gives CDR1 MNHEY, CDR2 SMNVEV (reference sequence). CDR3 nucleotide sequence: TGTGCCAGCAGTTTACAGGAAGGCTATGGCTACACCTTC. It specifies CASSLQEGYGYTF.

At least ten counts were recorded for this clonotype. The chain has TRBV5-1 and TRBJ1-1, with D unclear. V lost 0 bases and J 1 base, leaving 4 bases between the germline ends. The CDR3 is 13 amino acids. Per the germline V gene, CDR1 is SGHRS and CDR2 is YFSETQ. Here the CDR3 DNA reads TGCGCCAGCAGCTTGGACAGGAACACTGAAGCTTTCTTT. Translated: CASSLDRNTEAFF.

This clonotype was detected only a few times. The V and J genes are TRBV29-1 and TRBJ2-7; 7 nucleotides align to TRBD1. The CDR3 length is 15 residues. The germline CDR1 and CDR2 sequences are SQVTM and ANQGSEA. Germline trimming cut 3 bases from V and 0 bases from J; bases unmatched to any gene: 8. The CDR3 protein is CSVESGGYGSYEQYF. The CDR3 coding sequence is TGCAGCGTTGAGTCAGGGGGATACGGCTCCTACGAGCAGTACTTC.

The rearrangement uses TRBV7-6 and TRBJ1-4, with a weak D call TRBD1 (6 bases). Germline values: CDR1 SGHVS, CDR2 FNYEAQ. This CDR3 comprises 19 residues. V was cut by 1 base and J by 5 bases, with 23 bases left in between. The DNA for the CDR3 is TGTGCCAGCAGCTTAGAGTATAGGCAGGGGAACTCCCGGAATGAAAAACTGTTTTTT. It specifies CASSLEYRQGNSRNEKLFF.

This chain joins TRBV30 and TRBJ1-2; TRBD1 matches at 7 bases. Unmatched junction bases numbered 8, after V lost 6 bases and J lost 4 bases. In germline, CDR1 is GTSNPN, CDR2 SVGIG (reference sequence). The CDR3 covers 13 residues. The CDR3: CACLTGVIYGYTF. CDR3 nucleotide sequence: TGTGCCTGCCTAACAGGGGTAATCTATGGCTACACCTTC.